In its sample, the clone carrying this T cell receptor beta chain was seen a few times. Germline loops: CDR1 WNHNN, CDR2 SYGVQD (reference sequence). Trimming cost V 5 bases and J 5 bases; bases outside gene matches: 5. This CDR3 is built from 13 residues. TCRdb independently ran MiXCR on the 5' RACE reads; one entry per CDR3 protein. This table holds 300,000 to 400,000 distinct CDR3 sequences, over 12% found once. This sample was included in a study of CD8 T cells in ankylosing spondylitis. Sequenced input: blood, either unsorted or a sorted T cell fraction (not recorded which). This receptor was obtained from a male donor with ankylosing spondylitis or in good health (not recorded which). This chain joins TRBV10-1 and TRBJ1-2; 7 bases line up with TRBD1. The CDR3 nucleotides are TGCGCCAGCAGTAAGACAGGGTCGTATGGCTACACCTTC. As protein: CASSKTGSYGYTF.